This T cell receptor beta chain was sequenced for a study of T cells in Graves' hyperthyroidism and ophthalmopathy. Amplified TCR beta CDR3 regions derived from RNA transcripts. TCR CDR3 underwent first-round RT-PCR with the HTBI primer set. A single record per CDR3 protein comes from TCRdb applying MiXCR to the multiplex PCR reads. The table records over 150,000 distinct CDR3 sequences, roughly 17% of them present only once. The junction had 6 bases not matched to a gene; V was cut back by 2 bases and J by 5 bases. Germline V gene sequence: CDR1 MGHDK, CDR2 SYGVNS. This CDR3 region has 15 residues. Sequenced: blood. The gene calls are TRBV25-1 and TRBJ2-1; 7 positions agree with TRBD2. The TCR comes from a woman aged 50 to 60 with Graves' hyperthyroidism. CDR3 nucleotides: TGTGCCAGCAGTGAACCAGGACTAGGCGACAATGAGCAGTTCTTC. Protein: CASSEPGLGDNEQFF.